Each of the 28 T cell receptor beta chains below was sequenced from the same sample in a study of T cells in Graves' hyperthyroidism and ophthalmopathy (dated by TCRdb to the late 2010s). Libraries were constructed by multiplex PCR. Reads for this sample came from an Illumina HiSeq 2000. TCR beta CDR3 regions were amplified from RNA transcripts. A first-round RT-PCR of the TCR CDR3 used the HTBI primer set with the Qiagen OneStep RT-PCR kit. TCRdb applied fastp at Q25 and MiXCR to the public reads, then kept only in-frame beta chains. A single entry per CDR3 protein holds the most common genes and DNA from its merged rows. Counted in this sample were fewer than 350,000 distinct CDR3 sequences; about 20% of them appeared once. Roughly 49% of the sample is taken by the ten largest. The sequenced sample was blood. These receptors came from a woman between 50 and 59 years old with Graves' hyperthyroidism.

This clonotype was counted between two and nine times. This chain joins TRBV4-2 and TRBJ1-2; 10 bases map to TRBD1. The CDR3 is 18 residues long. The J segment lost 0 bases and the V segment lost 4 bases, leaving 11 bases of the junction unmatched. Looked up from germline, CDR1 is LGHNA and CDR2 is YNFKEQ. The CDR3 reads CASSPRPGTGVSNYGYTF. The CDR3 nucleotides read TGTGCCAGCAGCCCCCGGCCTGGGACAGGGGTTTCTAACTATGGCTACACCTTC.

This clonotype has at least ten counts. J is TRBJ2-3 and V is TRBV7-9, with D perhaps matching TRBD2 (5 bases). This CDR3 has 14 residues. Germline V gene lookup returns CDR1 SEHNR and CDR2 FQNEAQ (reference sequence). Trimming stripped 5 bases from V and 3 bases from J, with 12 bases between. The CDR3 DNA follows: TGTGCCAGCAGCCAGGACGGAGGAACAGATACGCAGTATTTT. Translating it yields CASSQDGGTDTQYF. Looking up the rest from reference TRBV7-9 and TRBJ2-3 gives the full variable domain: DTGVSQNPRHKITKRGQNVTFRCDPISEHNRLYWYRQTLGQGPEFLTYFQNEAQLEKSRLLSDRFSAERPKGSFSTLEIQRTEQGDSAMYLCASSQDGGTDTQYFGPGTRLTVL.

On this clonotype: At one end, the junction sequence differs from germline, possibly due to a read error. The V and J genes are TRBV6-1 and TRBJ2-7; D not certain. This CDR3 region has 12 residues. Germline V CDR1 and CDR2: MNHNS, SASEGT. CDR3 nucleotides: TGTGCCGGCAGTGACCTCCTCTACGAGCAGTACTTC. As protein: CAGSDLLYEQYF.

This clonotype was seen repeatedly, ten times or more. Here the CDR3 reads CASRDGTSGGGYNEQFF. The CDR3 nucleotides are TGTGCCAGCAGAGACGGGACTAGCGGGGGGGGTTACAATGAGCAGTTCTTC. J is TRBJ2-1 and V is TRBV2; 16 nucleotides agree with TRBD2. The CDR3 is made up of 17 amino acids. Germline V lookup: CDR1 SNHLY, CDR2 FYNNEI. Unmatched junction bases numbered 6, after V lost 6 bases and J lost 4 bases.

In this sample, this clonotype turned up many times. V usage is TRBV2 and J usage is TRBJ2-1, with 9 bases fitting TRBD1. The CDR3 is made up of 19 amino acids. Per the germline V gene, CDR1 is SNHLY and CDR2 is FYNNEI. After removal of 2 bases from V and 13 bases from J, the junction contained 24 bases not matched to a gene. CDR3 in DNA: TGTGCCAGCAGTGAAAGGGCGGCCCGGTGGGACAGGGTGGATCTGGCACAGTTCTTC. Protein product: CASSERAARWDRVDLAQFF. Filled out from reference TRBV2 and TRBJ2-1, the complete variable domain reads EPEVTQTPSHQVTQMGQEVILRCVPISNHLYFYWYRQILGQKVEFLVSFYNNEISEKSEIFDDQFSVERPDGSNFTLKIRSTKLEDSAMYFCASSERAARWDRVDLAQFFGPGTRLTVL.

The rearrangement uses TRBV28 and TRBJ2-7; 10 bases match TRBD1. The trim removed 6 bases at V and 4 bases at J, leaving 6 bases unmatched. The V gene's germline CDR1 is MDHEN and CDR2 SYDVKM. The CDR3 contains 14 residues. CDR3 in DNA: TGTGCCAGCAGGTCCGGGACAGGGGTATACGAGCAGTACTTC. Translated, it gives CASRSGTGVYEQYF.

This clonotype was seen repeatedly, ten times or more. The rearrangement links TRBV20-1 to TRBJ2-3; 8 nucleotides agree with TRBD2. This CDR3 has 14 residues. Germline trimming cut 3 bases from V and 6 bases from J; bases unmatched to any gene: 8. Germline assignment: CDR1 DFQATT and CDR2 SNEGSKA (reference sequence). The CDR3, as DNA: TGCAGTGCTAGCGGGGGGGTTTTCGTGGATACGCAGTATTTT. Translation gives CSASGGVFVDTQYF.

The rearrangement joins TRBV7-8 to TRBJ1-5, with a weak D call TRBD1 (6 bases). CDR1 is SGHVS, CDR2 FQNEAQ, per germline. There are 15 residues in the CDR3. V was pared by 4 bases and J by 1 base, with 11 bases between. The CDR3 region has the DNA TGTGCCAGCAGCTCACAGGGTTTGAGCAATCAGCCCCAGCATTTT. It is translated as CASSSQGLSNQPQHF.

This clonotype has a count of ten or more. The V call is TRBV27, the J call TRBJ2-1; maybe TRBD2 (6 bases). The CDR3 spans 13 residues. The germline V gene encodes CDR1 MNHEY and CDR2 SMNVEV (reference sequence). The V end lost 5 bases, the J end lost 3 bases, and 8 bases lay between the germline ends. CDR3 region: CASSTGLYNEQFF. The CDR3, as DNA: TGTGCCAGCAGTACGGGACTCTACAATGAGCAGTTCTTC.

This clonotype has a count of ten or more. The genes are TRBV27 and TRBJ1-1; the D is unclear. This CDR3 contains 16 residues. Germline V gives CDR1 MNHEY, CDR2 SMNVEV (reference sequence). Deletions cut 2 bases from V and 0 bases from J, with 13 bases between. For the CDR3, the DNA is TGTGCCAGCAGTTTAACCGGGTCCGTTCTGAACACTGAAGCTTTCTTT. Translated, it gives CASSLTGSVLNTEAFF.

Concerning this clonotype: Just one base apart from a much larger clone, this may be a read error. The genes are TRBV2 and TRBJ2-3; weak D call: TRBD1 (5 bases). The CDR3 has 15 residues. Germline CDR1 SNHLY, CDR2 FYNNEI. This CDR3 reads CAGSEAGHLTDTQYF. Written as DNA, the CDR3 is TGTGCCGGCAGTGAAGCAGGGCACCTCACAGATACGCAGTATTTT.

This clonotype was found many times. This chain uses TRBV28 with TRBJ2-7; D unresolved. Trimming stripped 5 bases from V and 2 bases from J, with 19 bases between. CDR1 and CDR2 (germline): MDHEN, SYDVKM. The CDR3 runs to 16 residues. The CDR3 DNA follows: TGTGCCAGCAGTCCCCTCCCTGGCAGTACCGCCTACGAGCAGTACTTC. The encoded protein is CASSPLPGSTAYEQYF.

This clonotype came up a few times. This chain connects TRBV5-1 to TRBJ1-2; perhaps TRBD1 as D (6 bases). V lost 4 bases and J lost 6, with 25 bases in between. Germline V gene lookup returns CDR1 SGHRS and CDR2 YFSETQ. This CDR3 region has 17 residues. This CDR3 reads CASSHTSEQGGRDGYTF. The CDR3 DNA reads TGCGCCAGCAGCCACACGTCGGAACAGGGAGGGAGAGATGGCTACACCTTC. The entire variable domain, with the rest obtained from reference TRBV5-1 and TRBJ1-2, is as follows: KAGVTQTPRYLIKTRGQQVTLSCSPISGHRSVSWYQQTPGQGLQFLFEYFSETQRNKGNFPGRFSGRQFSNSRSEMNVSTLELGDSALYLCASSHTSEQGGRDGYTFGSGTRLTVV.

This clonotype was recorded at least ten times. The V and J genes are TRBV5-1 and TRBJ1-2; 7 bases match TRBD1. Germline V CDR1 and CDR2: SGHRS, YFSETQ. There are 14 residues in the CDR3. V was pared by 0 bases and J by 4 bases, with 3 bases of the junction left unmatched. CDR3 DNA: TGCGCCAGCAGCTTGGAGGGGGCAGCCTATGGCTACACCTTC. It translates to CASSLEGAAYGYTF. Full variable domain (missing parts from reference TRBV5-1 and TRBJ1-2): KAGVTQTPRYLIKTRGQQVTLSCSPISGHRSVSWYQQTPGQGLQFLFEYFSETQRNKGNFPGRFSGRQFSNSRSEMNVSTLELGDSALYLCASSLEGAAYGYTFGSGTRLTVV.

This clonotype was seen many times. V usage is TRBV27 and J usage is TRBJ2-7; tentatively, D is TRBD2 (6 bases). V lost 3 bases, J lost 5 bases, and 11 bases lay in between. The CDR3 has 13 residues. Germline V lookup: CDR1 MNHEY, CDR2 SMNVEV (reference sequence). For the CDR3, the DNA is TGTGCCAGCAGTTTCGGGGGACCTCACGAGCAGTACGTC. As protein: CASSFGGPHEQYV.

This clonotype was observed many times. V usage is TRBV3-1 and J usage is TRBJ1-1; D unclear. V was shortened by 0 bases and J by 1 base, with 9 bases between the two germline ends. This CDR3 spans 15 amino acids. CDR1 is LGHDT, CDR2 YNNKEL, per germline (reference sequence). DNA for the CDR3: TGTGCCAGCAGCCAAGATATGAGGCAGAACACTGAAGCTTTCTTT. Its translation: CASSQDMRQNTEAFF.

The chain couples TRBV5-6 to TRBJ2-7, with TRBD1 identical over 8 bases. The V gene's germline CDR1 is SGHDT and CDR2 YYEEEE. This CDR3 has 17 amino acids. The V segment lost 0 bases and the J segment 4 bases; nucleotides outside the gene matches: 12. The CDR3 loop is CASSLAKSDRVEYEQYV. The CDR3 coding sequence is TGTGCCAGCAGCTTGGCCAAGTCGGACAGGGTTGAGTACGAGCAGTACGTC.

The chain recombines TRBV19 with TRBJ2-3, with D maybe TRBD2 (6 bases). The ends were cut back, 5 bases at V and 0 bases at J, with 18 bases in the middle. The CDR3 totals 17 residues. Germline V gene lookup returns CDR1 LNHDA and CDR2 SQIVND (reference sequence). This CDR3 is CASSRDCQETSTDTQYF. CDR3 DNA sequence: TGTGCCAGTAGTCGGGACTGCCAGGAAACTAGCACAGATACGCAGTATTTT.

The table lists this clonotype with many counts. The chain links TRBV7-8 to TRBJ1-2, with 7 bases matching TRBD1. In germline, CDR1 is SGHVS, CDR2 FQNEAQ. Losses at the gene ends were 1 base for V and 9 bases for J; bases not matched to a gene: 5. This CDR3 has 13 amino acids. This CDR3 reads CASSLDRGRSYTF. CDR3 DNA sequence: TGTGCCAGCAGCTTAGACAGGGGAAGGAGCTACACCTTC.

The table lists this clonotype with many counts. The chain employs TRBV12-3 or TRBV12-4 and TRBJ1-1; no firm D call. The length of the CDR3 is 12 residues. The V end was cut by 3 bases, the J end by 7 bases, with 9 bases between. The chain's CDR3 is CASSLNPVEAFF. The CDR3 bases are TGTGCCAGCAGTTTGAATCCGGTTGAAGCTTTCTTT.

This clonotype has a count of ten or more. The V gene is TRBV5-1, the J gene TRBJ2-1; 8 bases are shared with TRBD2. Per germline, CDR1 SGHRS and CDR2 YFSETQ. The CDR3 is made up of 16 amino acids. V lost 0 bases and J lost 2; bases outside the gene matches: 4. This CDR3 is CASSLDLAGTYNEQFF. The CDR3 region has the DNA TGCGCCAGCAGCTTGGATTTAGCGGGAACCTACAATGAGCAGTTCTTC.

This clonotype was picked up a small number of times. CDR3 sequence: CAISEEQGDEKLFF. The CDR3 DNA reads TGTGCCATCAGTGAGGAACAGGGTGATGAAAAACTGTTTTTT. V usage is TRBV10-3 and J usage is TRBJ1-4, with D tentatively TRBD1 (6 bases). CDR1 ENHRY and CDR2 SYGVKD come from the germline V gene. V dropped 2 bases and J dropped 6 bases, with 10 bases sitting between them. CDR3 length: 14 residues.

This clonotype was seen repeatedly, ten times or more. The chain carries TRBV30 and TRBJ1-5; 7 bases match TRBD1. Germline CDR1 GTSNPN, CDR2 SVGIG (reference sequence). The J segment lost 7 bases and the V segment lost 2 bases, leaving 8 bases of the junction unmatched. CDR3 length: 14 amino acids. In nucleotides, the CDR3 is TGTGCCTGGAGTAAGGTGGCAGGGGGACAGCCCCAGCATTTT. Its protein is CAWSKVAGGQPQHF.

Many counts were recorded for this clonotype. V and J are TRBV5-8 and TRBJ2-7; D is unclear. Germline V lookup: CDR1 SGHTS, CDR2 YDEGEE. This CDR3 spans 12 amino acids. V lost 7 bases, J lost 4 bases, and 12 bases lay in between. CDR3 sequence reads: CASGSARYEQYV. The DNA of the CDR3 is TGTGCCAGCGGATCAGCGAGGTACGAGCAGTACGTC.

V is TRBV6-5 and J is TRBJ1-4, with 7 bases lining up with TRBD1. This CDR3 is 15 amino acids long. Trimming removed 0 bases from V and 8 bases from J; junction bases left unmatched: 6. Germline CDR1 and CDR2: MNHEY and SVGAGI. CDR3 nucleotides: TGTGCCAGCAGTTACTCCCAGGGGGAAGGAGAAAAACTGTTTTTT. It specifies CASSYSQGEGEKLFF.

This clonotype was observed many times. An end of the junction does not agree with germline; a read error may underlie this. The CDR3 region has the DNA TGTGCCAGCAGCTCTCAGGGGGCTCGGAATGAGCAGTTCTTC. It translates to CASSSQGARNEQFF. This chain links TRBV5-1 with TRBJ2-1; 8 bases agree with TRBD1. This CDR3 spans 14 amino acids. Germline-derived CDR1 and CDR2 are SGHRS and YFSETQ.

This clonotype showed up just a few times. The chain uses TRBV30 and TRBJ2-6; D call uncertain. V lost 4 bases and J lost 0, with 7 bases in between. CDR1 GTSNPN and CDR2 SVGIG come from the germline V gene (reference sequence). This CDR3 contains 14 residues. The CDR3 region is CAWTSDSGANVLTF. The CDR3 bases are TGTGCCTGGACGAGCGACTCTGGGGCCAACGTCCTGACTTTC.

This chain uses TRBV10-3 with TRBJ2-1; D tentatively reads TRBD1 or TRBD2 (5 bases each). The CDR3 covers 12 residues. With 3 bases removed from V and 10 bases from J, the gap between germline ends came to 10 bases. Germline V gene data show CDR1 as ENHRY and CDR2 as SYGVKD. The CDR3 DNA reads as TGTGCCATCAGTGAAGGGACCCACGAGCAGTTCTTC. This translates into CAISEGTHEQFF.